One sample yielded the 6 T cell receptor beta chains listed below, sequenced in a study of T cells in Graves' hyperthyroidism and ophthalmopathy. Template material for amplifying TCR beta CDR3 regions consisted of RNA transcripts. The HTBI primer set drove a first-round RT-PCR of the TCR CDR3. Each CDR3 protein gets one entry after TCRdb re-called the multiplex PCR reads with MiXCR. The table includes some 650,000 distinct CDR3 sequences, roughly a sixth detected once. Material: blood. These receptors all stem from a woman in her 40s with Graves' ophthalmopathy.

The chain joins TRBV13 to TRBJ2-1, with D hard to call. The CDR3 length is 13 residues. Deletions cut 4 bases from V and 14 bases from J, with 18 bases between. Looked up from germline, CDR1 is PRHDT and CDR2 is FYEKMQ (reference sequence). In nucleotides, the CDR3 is TGTGCCAGCAGCTCCGTCCGCTCTGCCTTGAAGTTCTTC. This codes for CASSSVRSALKFF.

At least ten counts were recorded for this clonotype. The CDR3 DNA is TGCGCCAGCAGCTCGCAGGGACGGGGAGAGACCCAGTACTTC. Translation: CASSSQGRGETQYF. The V gene is TRBV5-1, the J gene TRBJ2-5; either TRBD1 or TRBD2 may fit D (5 bases each). The germline CDR1 and CDR2 sequences are SGHRS and YFSETQ. CDR3 length: 14 residues. The ends were cut back, 3 bases at V and 4 bases at J, with 13 bases in the middle. Full variable domain (outside the CDR3, taken from reference TRBV5-1 and TRBJ2-5): KAGVTQTPRYLIKTRGQQVTLSCSPISGHRSVSWYQQTPGQGLQFLFEYFSETQRNKGNFPGRFSGRQFSNSRSEMNVSTLELGDSALYLCASSSQGRGETQYFGPGTRLLVL.

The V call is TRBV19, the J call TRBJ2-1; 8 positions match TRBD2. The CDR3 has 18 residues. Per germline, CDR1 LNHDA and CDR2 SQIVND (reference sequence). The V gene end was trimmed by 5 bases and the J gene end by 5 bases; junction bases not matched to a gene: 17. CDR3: CASSPRLPGGGVNNEQFF. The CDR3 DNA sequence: TGTGCCAGTAGTCCCCGACTACCGGGGGGGGGGGTGAACAATGAGCAGTTCTTC.

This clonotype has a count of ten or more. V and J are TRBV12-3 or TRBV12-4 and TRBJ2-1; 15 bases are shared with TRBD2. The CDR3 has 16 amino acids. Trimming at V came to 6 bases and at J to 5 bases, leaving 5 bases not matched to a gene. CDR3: CASSRTSGGANNEQFF. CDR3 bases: TGTGCCAGCAGCCGGACTAGCGGGGGGGCCAACAATGAGCAGTTCTTC.

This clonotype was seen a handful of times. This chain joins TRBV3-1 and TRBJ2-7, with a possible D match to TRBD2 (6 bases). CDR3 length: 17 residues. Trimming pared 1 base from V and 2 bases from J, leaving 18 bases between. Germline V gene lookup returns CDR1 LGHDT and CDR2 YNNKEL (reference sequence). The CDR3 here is CASSQGFGGLITYEQYF. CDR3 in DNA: TGTGCCAGCAGCCAAGGGTTCGGGGGACTGATCACCTACGAGCAGTACTTC.

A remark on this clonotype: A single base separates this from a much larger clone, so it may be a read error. The CDR3 region is CASSPVGGGTEAFF. CDR3 coding DNA: TGTGCCAGCAGTCCGGTGGGGGGGGGCACTGAAGCTTTCTTT. The rearrangement uses TRBV6-2 or TRBV6-3 and TRBJ1-1; the D gene is possibly TRBD1 (5 bases). The CDR3 sequence is 14 residues long. The ends were cut back, 5 bases at V and 4 bases at J, with 14 bases in the middle. Germline lookup yields CDR1 MNHEY and CDR2 SVGEGT.